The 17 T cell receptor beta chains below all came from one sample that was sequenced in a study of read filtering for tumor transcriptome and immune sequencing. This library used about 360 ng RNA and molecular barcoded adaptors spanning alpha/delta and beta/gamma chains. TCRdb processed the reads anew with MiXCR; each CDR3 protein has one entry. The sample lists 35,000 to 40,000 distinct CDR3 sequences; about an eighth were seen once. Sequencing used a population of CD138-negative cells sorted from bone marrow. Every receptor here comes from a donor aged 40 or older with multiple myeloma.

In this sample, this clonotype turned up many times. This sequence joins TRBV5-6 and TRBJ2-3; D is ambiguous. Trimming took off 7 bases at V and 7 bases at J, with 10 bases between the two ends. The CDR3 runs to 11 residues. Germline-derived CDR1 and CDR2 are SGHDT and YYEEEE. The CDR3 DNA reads TGTGCCAGCTCGAGTTGGAATACGCAGTATTTT. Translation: CASSSWNTQYF.

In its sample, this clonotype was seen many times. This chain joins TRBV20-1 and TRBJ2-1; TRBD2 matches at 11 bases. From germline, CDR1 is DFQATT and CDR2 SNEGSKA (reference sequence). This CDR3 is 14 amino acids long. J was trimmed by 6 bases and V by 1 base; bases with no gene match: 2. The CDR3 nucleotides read TGCAGTGCTAGAGCACTAGCGGGAGTCAATGAGCAGTTCTTC. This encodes CSARALAGVNEQFF.

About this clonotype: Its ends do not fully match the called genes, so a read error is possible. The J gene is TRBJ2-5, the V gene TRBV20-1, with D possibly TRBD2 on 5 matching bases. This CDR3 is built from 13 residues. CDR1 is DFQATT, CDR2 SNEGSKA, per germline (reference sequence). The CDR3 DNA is TGCAGTACTAGAGCCCGGGGCCAAGAGACCCAGTACTTC. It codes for CSTRARGQETQYF.

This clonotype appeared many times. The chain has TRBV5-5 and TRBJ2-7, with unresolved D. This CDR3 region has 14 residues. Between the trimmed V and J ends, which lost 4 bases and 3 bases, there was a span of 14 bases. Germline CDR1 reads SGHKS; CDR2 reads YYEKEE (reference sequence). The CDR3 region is CASSPTWSYYEQYF. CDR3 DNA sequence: TGTGCCAGCAGCCCCACTTGGTCCTACTACGAGCAGTACTTC.

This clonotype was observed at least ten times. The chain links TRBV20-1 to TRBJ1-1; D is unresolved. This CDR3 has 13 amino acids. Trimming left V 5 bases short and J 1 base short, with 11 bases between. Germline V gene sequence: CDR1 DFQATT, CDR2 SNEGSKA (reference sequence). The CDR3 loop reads CSADRRWNTEAFF. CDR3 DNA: TGCAGTGCTGATAGGAGATGGAACACTGAAGCTTTCTTT.

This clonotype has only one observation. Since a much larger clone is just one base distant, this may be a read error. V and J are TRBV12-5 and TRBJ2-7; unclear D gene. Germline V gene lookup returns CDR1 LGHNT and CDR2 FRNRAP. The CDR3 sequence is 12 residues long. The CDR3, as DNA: TGTACCAGCAGTTCCCTTACCTACGAGCAGTACTTC. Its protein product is CTSSSLTYEQYF.

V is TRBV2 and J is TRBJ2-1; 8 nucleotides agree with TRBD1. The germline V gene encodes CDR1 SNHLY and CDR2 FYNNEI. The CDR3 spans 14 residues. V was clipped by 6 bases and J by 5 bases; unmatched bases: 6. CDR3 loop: CASSLRTGNNEQFF. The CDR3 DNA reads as TGTGCCAGCAGCCTTCGGACAGGGAACAATGAGCAGTTCTTC.

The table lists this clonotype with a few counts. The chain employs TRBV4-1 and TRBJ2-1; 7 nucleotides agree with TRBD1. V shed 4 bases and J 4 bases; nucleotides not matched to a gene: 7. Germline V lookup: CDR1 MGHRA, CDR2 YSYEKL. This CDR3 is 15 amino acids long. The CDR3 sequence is CASSPTGTAYNEQFF. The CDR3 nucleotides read TGCGCCAGCAGCCCAACCGGGACAGCATACAATGAGCAGTTCTTC.

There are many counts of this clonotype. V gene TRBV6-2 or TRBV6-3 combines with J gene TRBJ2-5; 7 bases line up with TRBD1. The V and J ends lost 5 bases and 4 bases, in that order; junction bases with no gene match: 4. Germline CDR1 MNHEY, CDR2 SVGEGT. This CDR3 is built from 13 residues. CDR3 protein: CASSDRVGETQYF. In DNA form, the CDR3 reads TGTGCCAGCAGTGACAGGGTAGGAGAGACCCAGTACTTC.

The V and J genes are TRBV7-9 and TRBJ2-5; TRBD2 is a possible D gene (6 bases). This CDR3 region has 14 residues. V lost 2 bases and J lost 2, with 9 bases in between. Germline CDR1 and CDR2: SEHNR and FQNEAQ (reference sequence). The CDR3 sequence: CASSLRTIQETQYF. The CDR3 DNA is TGTGCCAGCAGCTTACGGACTATTCAAGAGACCCAGTACTTC.

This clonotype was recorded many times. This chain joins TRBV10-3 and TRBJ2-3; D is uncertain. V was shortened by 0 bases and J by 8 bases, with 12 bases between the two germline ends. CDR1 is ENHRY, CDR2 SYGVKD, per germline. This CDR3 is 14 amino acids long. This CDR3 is CAISESTTVGTQYF. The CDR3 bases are TGTGCCATCAGTGAGTCGACGACTGTCGGTACGCAGTATTTT.

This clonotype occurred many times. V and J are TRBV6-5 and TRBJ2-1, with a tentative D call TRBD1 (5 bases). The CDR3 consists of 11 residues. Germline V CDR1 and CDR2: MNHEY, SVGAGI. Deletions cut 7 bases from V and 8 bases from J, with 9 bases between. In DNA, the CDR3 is TGTGCCAGCAAGGGGTTCGATGAGCAGTTCTTC. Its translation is CASKGFDEQFF.

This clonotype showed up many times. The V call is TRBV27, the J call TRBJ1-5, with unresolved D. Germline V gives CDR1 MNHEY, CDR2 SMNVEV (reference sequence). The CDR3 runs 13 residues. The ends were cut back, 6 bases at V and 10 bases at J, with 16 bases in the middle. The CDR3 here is CASSPIFEGPQHF. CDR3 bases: TGTGCCAGCAGCCCCATATTCGAAGGACCCCAGCATTTT.

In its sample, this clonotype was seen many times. As DNA, the CDR3 is TGTGCCACCTTAAGGGACGTAATCTACGAGCAGTACTTC. Amino acid sequence: CATLRDVIYEQYF. The chain has TRBV2 and TRBJ2-7; D possibly matches TRBD1 or TRBD2 (5 bases each). Trimming cost V 10 bases and J 3 bases, with 16 bases left between them. The germline V gene has CDR1 SNHLY and CDR2 FYNNEI. The CDR3 spans 13 residues.

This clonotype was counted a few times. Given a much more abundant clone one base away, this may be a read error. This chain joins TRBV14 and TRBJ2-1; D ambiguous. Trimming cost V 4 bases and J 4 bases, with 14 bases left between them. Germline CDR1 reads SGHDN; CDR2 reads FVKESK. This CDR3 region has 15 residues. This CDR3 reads CASSRDVATYNEQFF. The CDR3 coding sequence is TGTGCCAGCAGCCGAGATGTCGCCACTTACAATGAGCAGTTCTTC.

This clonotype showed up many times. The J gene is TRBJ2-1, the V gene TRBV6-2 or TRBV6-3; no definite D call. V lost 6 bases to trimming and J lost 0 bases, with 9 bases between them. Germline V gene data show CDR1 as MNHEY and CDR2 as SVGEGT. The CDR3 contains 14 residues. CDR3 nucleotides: TGTGCCAGCAGACCTTTTAGCTCCTACAATGAGCAGTTCTTC. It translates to CASRPFSSYNEQFF.

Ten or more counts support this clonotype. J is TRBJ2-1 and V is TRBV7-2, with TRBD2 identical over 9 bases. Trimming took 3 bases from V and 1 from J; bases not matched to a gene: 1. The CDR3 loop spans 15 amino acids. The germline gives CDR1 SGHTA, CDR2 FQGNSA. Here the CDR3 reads CASSFSGGSYNEQFF. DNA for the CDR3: TGTGCCAGCAGCTTTAGCGGGGGATCCTACAATGAGCAGTTCTTC.